These 11 T cell receptor beta chains share one sample of origin, sequenced in a study of cytomegalovirus exposure and HLA in healthy donors. Both 60 Vbeta primers and 13 Jbeta primers went into the PCR. Produced via immunoSEQ multiplex PCR; TCRdb's table is partial and in-frame only. This sample has around 54,000 clones, with roughly 80% found just once. Sequenced: PBMCs. The receptors here all came from a man aged 30 to 39 in good health and CMV-seropositive.

The rearrangement joins TRBV11-1 to TRBJ1-2; D is undetermined. Germline assignment: CDR1 SGHAT and CDR2 FQDESV (reference sequence). CDR3 length: 14 amino acids. With 2 bases removed from V and 6 bases from J, the gap between germline ends came to 13 bases. The CDR3 here is CASSLWAGRDGYTF. In DNA, the CDR3 is TGTGCCAGCAGCTTATGGGCAGGAAGAGATGGCTACACCTTC.

This chain uses TRBV7-9 with TRBJ1-5; D ambiguous. The CDR3 is 14 amino acids. Germline loops: CDR1 SEHNR, CDR2 FQNEAQ (reference sequence). V was cut by 2 bases and J by 0 bases, with 5 bases left in between. CDR3 in amino acids: CASSLQNSNQPQHF. The CDR3 coding sequence is TGTGCCAGCAGCTTACAGAATAGCAATCAGCCCCAGCATTTT.

The V gene is TRBV4-1, the J gene TRBJ2-7, with D perhaps matching TRBD1 (6 bases). Germline V gene sequence: CDR1 MGHRA, CDR2 YSYEKL. This CDR3 spans 15 amino acids. Trimming cost V 2 bases and J 5 bases, with 16 bases left between them. In DNA, the CDR3 is TGCGCCAGCAGCCAAATCGGTTCAGGGGCCAACGAGCAGTACTTC. This sequence encodes CASSQIGSGANEQYF.

The chain uses TRBV5-1 and TRBJ2-7; the D is unclear. Germline lookup yields CDR1 SGHRS and CDR2 YFSETQ. The ends were cut back, 2 bases at V and 0 bases at J, with 6 bases in the middle. The CDR3 is 13 residues long. CDR3 loop: CASSFRLSYEQYF. The CDR3 DNA is TGCGCCAGCAGCTTCAGGCTCTCCTACGAGCAGTACTTC. Based on the CDR3 plus reference TRBV5-1 and TRBJ2-7, the full variable domain is KAGVTQTPRYLIKTRGQQVTLSCSPISGHRSVSWYQQTPGQGLQFLFEYFSETQRNKGNFPGRFSGRQFSNSRSEMNVSTLELGDSALYLCASSFRLSYEQYFGPGTRLTVT.

The V call is TRBV18, the J call TRBJ2-1, with 7 bases identical to TRBD2. Trimming removed 2 bases from V and 0 bases from J; junction bases left unmatched: 1. The CDR3 sequence is 15 residues long. The germline CDR1 and CDR2 sequences are KGHSH and LQKENI. The CDR3 DNA is TGTGCCAGCTCACCAGGGAGGGGCTCCTACAATGAGCAGTTCTTC. It specifies CASSPGRGSYNEQFF.

The V call is TRBV7-3, the J call TRBJ2-7, with D possibly TRBD1 on 5 matching bases. This CDR3 is built from 15 residues. V lost 2 bases, J lost 4 bases, and 15 bases lay in between. Per the germline V gene, CDR1 is SGHTA and CDR2 is FQGTGA. In DNA form, the CDR3 reads TGTGCCAGCAGCTTAGCACCGACAGTTAGGTACGAGCAGTACTTC. This gives the protein CASSLAPTVRYEQYF.

This clone has just a few counts. V usage is TRBV28 and J usage is TRBJ1-2, with D perhaps matching TRBD1 (6 bases). The CDR3 length is 16 residues. The germline gives CDR1 MDHEN, CDR2 SYDVKM. V was shortened by 2 bases and J by 4 bases, with 17 bases between the two germline ends. The CDR3 DNA reads TGTGCCAGCAGTTTACGGGTCGGGGGGCCAGCCTATGGCTACACCTTC. It yields the protein CASSLRVGGPAYGYTF.

This clone was observed a handful of times. The chain links TRBV19 to TRBJ2-6; weak D call: TRBD1 (5 bases). Trimming pared 5 bases from V and 0 bases from J, leaving 14 bases between. Germline assignment: CDR1 LNHDA and CDR2 SQIVND (reference sequence). The CDR3 consists of 17 residues. CDR3 DNA: TGTGCCAGTAGTCGGCAGGGTGTGATCTCTGGGGCCAACGTCCTGACTTTC. Amino acid sequence: CASSRQGVISGANVLTF.

The CDR3, as DNA: TGTGCCATCAGTGAGCTGGGCGCTGGAAACACCATATATTTT. It translates to CAISELGAGNTIYF. This rearrangement joins TRBV10-3 to TRBJ1-3; the D is unclear. Germline-derived CDR1 and CDR2 are ENHRY and SYGVKD. The CDR3 consists of 14 residues. Between the trimmed V and J ends, which lost 2 bases and 2 bases, there was a span of 7 bases.

The V gene is TRBV11-2, the J gene TRBJ2-1, with D maybe TRBD1 (6 bases). The CDR3 has 12 residues. Trimming removed 5 bases at V and 6 bases at J, with 8 bases between. Germline V gene sequence: CDR1 SGHAT, CDR2 FQNNGV. The CDR3 nucleotides are TGTGCCAGCAGCCGGACAGCCAATGAGCAGTTCTTC. It encodes CASSRTANEQFF.

This chain connects TRBV11-2 to TRBJ2-7; the D is unclear. This CDR3 has 13 amino acids. The V end was cut by 6 bases, the J end by 2 bases, with 11 bases between. CDR1 and CDR2 (germline): SGHAT, FQNNGV. This chain's CDR3 is CASRQTSAYEQYF. The CDR3 nucleotides are TGTGCCAGCAGACAGACATCGGCCTACGAGCAGTACTTC.